These T cell receptor beta chains were read from a single sample in a study of T-cell reconstitution after alpha-beta-depleted transplantation in children. TCRdb ran MiXCR on the PCR reads and lists one entry per CDR3 protein. The repertoire holds about 980,000 distinct CDR3 sequences, with about 29% as singletons. The sample here was PBMCs, mostly from graft donor cells, taken 360 days after TCRalphabeta/CD19-depleted stem cell transplant. The source of these receptors is a boy under three years old who had a stem cell transplant for SCID, so the T cells may come from the graft donor. Both conserved end residues are trimmed from each CDR3. Clone size is shown for a subset of rows, as once, few, many or a class of expanded clone.

J | size | V | CDR3
TRBJ2-3 | few | TRBV12-3/TRBV12-4 | ASRGTRTRTDTQY
TRBJ2-2 | - | TRBV12-3/TRBV12-4 | ATGRSIGTGELF
TRBJ1-1 | few | TRBV7-2 | ASSRRQGSNTEAF
TRBJ2-1 | - | TRBV6-5 | ASRLGTGAYNEQF
TRBJ2-5 | - | TRBV25-1 | ASSELSGSPRVGEETQY
TRBJ2-1 | - | TRBV20-1 | SARWLAGYNEQF
TRBJ2-5 | - | TRBV7-2 | ASSLWPVQETQY
TRBJ1-2 | - | TRBV4-2 | ASSQDPGPVRGGYT
TRBJ2-1 | - | TRBV20-1 | SANLGGGPYEQF
TRBJ2-1 | - | TRBV6-2/TRBV6-3 | ASSTTSGGPNEQF
TRBJ2-7 | few | TRBV12-3/TRBV12-4 | ASSLLGTGGKEQY
TRBJ2-3 | few | TRBV11-2 | ASSRRLAGGPDTDTQY
TRBJ2-1 | - | TRBV15 | ATSRELRNEQF
TRBJ1-6 | - | TRBV4-2 | ASSQAGLINSPLH
TRBJ1-2 | - | TRBV20-1 | SARLGGKSNYGYT
TRBJ2-5 | - | TRBV10-2 | ASLAGGNQETQY
TRBJ2-7 | few | TRBV15 | ATSRSPGTYEQY
TRBJ2-5 | - | TRBV5-1 | ASSLDRNRYQETQY
TRBJ1-1 | - | TRBV11-2 | ASSSLLTTEAF
TRBJ2-7 | - | TRBV12-3/TRBV12-4 | ASSTSVGEQY
TRBJ1-1 | few | TRBV7-2 | ASSLTGTANTEAF
TRBJ1-2 | - | TRBV6-2/TRBV6-3 | ASSYTGPPNYGYT
TRBJ2-2 | - | TRBV12-3/TRBV12-4 | ASSWTGLGELF
TRBJ2-1 | many | TRBV6-1 | ASSPGAGNEQF
TRBJ1-4 | - | TRBV20-1 | SAARDEKLF
TRBJ1-5 | - | TRBV12-3/TRBV12-4 | ASSFSGRHQPQH
TRBJ1-6 | - | TRBV12-3/TRBV12-4 | ASSLEDFDSPLH
TRBJ1-4 | few | TRBV6-6 | ASSPEGRNLF
TRBJ2-1 | - | TRBV28 | ASSSGETGRFEQF
TRBJ2-1 | few | TRBV5-4 | ASSLQKGQGGDEQF
TRBJ2-7 | few | TRBV20-1 | SAREEALLVYEQY
TRBJ1-2 | few | TRBV12-3/TRBV12-4 | ASSGSGTLAAYGYT
TRBJ1-1 | - | TRBV4-2 | ASSQGPLALGLPTEAF
TRBJ2-1 | - | TRBV9 | ASSAWTSGNEQF
TRBJ2-1 | few | TRBV5-1 | ASRLTSGGPGEQF
TRBJ1-1 | few | TRBV27 | ASSFSPGNEAF
TRBJ2-7 | few | TRBV3-1 | ASSQNARAGTQY
TRBJ2-5 | few | TRBV12-3/TRBV12-4 | ASSTTLAGLETQY
TRBJ2-1 | - | TRBV6-1 | ASSAAGTGLAGGREQF
TRBJ1-1 | few | TRBV20-1 | SAASAGPLNTEAF
TRBJ2-7 | - | TRBV10-3 | AIKGSRGLDEQY
TRBJ2-3 | - | TRBV7-9 | ASSSTSGGIRDTQY
TRBJ1-5 | few | TRBV10-3 | AIKGQGNQPQH
TRBJ1-3 | - | TRBV7-2 | ASSSGQTSGNTIY
TRBJ2-7 | few | TRBV10-3 | AISGAAGSSYEQY
TRBJ2-3 | - | TRBV7-6 | ASSSETRAISTDTQY
TRBJ2-1 | few | TRBV5-1 | ASSLGSTGGSEQF
TRBJ2-5 | few | TRBV6-5 | ASSYSKGAWETQY
TRBJ2-3 | few | TRBV10-3 | AISAGHSRESTDTQY
TRBJ2-3 | few | TRBV7-8 | ASSRRTRPSTDTQY
TRBJ2-5 | - | TRBV20-1 | SAPDRAQETQY